The entry that follows covers one T cell receptor beta chain sequence. What it recognizes is unknown. The sample belongs to a study of T-cell reconstitution after alpha-beta-depleted transplantation in children. Findings and limits, study-wide: Reports say that about two months after transplant, the alpha-beta T cells came out of several hundred graft clones that had expanded. Surviving thymic progenitors and recipient T cells were the source of high TCRbeta diversity at day 60 in some patients. T-cell counts and diversity were attributed mostly to newly produced T cells one year after transplant.

Unique molecular identifiers featured in how the TCRbeta library was prepared. TCRdb fed the PCR reads into MiXCR, producing one record per CDR3 protein. This sample has 750,000 to 950,000 distinct CDR3 sequences, with roughly 15% found just once. V was shortened by 3 bases and J by 5 bases, with 19 bases between the two germline ends. This CDR3 region has 17 residues. The chain recombines TRBV12-3 or TRBV12-4 with TRBJ2-2; tentative D call: TRBD1 (7 bases). The starting material was PBMCs, mostly from graft donor cells, obtained 360 days after TCRalphabeta/CD19-depleted stem cell transplant. This TCR came from a male patient younger than 18 who had a stem cell transplant for acute lymphoblastic leukemia, so the T cells may come from the graft donor. CDR3 loop: CASSLSGGGFATGELFF. The CDR3 DNA reads as TGTGCCAGCAGTTTGAGTGGAGGGGGCTTTGCGACCGGGGAGCTGTTTTTT.